The 3 T cell receptor beta chains below were found in one sample sequenced in a study of T cell responses to AZD1222 COVID-19 vaccine. Only in-frame clones appear in the TCRdb table, and some are missing; sequencing was by immunoSEQ multiplex PCR. The sample has about 110,000 clones, 85% to 90% seen once. Source: peripheral blood, taken on day 0 of AZD1222 vaccination. These receptor sequences come from an adult in good health.

The genes are TRBV20-1 and TRBJ1-1, with 8 bases matching TRBD1. This CDR3 is 12 amino acids long. Trimming cost V 3 bases and J 6 bases; bases outside gene matches: 3. Looked up from germline, CDR1 is DFQATT and CDR2 is SNEGSKA (reference sequence). CDR3 residues: CSASQGAPEAFF. The CDR3 coding sequence is TGCAGTGCTAGTCAGGGGGCCCCTGAAGCTTTCTTT.

The gene calls are TRBV28 and TRBJ1-2; TRBD1 matches at 10 bases. CDR1 is MDHEN and CDR2 is SYDVKM in the germline V gene. The CDR3 spans 15 residues. Unmatched junction bases numbered 6, after V lost 2 bases and J lost 6 bases. The CDR3 protein is CASSLLTGTGDGYTF. The CDR3 DNA reads as TGTGCCAGCAGTTTACTCACCGGGACAGGGGATGGCTACACCTTC.

This chain joins TRBV5-1 and TRBJ1-6; D is uncertain. The germline V and J ends were trimmed by 7 bases and 3 bases, with 14 bases remaining between them. This CDR3 region has 15 residues. Germline lookup yields CDR1 SGHRS and CDR2 YFSETQ. CDR3 nucleotides: TGCGCCAGCCATTCGGGTGCAAACTATAATTCACCCCTCCACTTT. This sequence encodes CASHSGANYNSPLHF.